This T cell receptor beta chain came from a study of cytomegalovirus exposure and HLA in healthy donors. Assay used: immunoSEQ multiplex PCR; TCRdb lists only in-frame clones, some missing. Here the sample spans about 75,000 clones, around 85% being singletons. Study-wide points: The study designated 164 TCR beta chains cytomegalovirus-associated. Under in vitro conditions, a few CMV-associated chains were confirmed as specific for CMV antigens.

On this clone itself: Its antigen is still unknown.

There are 13 residues in the CDR3. Trimming took 11 bases from V and 4 from J, leaving 12 bases between them. Germline V gene lookup returns CDR1 ENHRY and CDR2 SYGVKD. The TCR originated in a man younger than 45 in good health and CMV-seronegative. Sequenced sample: PBMCs. The chain employs TRBV10-3 and TRBJ2-6, with a tentative D call TRBD1 (6 bases). The CDR3 DNA reads TGTGCCGTGACAGGAGACGGGGCCAACGTCCTGACTTTC. Translation gives CAVTGDGANVLTF.